Below are 19 T cell receptor beta chains sequenced from a single sample in a study of a mutant IDH1 vaccine in newly diagnosed glioma. Time point meaning: week 35, safety follow-up. The investigators gave 300 ug of mutant IDH1 20-mer peptide in each vaccine dose, together with topical imiquimod. Using immunoSEQ multiplex PCR, the repertoire was profiled, and TCRdb retains in-frame clones only, with some absent. The sample lists roughly 68,000 clones; roughly 68% were seen once. Antigens for these TCRs are unknown. The sequencing used PBMCs, collected from a glioma patient whose treatment included an IDH1 peptide vaccine. The receptor source for this set is a man aged 50-60 years with glioma.

This sequence joins TRBV7-2 and TRBJ2-2, with D perhaps being TRBD1 or TRBD2 (6 bases each). CDR1 SGHTA and CDR2 FQGNSA come from the germline V gene. V was clipped by 2 bases and J by 3 bases, with 7 bases between them. The CDR3 spans 14 residues. In nucleotides, the CDR3 is TGTGCCAGCAGCTTACGGGGGCACACCGGGGAGCTGTTTTTT. Its protein is CASSLRGHTGELFF.

The rearrangement uses TRBV6-1 and TRBJ2-7; possible D gene TRBD2, 6 bases. Germline V gene lookup returns CDR1 MNHNS and CDR2 SASEGT. V was trimmed by 7 bases and J by 9 bases, leaving 13 bases between them. This CDR3 comprises 11 residues. The chain's CDR3 is CASTERAVQYF. The CDR3 bases are TGTGCCAGCACCGAGCGGGCGGTGCAGTACTTC.

CDR3 bases: TGTGCCAGCAGTTTATCCCCAACGGGGAACACTGAAGCTTTCTTT. It codes for CASSLSPTGNTEAFF. The V gene is TRBV27, the J gene TRBJ1-1; no reliable D call. The V and J ends lost 0 bases and 1 base respectively, with 9 bases between them. In germline, CDR1 is MNHEY, CDR2 SMNVEV (reference sequence). The length of the CDR3 is 15 residues.

The chain links TRBV9 to TRBJ1-1; the D gene is possibly TRBD1 (6 bases). The CDR3 covers 18 residues. Deletions cut 0 bases from V and 4 bases from J, with 22 bases between. Germline V gene data show CDR1 as SGDLS and CDR2 as YYNGEE. The CDR3 DNA sequence: TGTGCCAGCAGCGTAGGTCCAGGAGGGGGTTACGGTCTCACTGAAGCTTTCTTT. This encodes CASSVGPGGGYGLTEAFF.

The V and J genes are TRBV27 and TRBJ2-4; D unclear. This CDR3 is 15 amino acids long. From germline, CDR1 is MNHEY and CDR2 SMNVEV (reference sequence). Deletions cut 6 bases from V and 8 bases from J, with 20 bases between. The CDR3 here is CASSSYAGREDIQYF. The CDR3, as DNA: TGTGCCAGCAGCTCCTACGCAGGTAGAGAGGACATTCAGTACTTC.

The V call is TRBV27, the J call TRBJ1-1, with D possibly matching TRBD1 (5 bases). CDR3 length equals 15 residues. Trimming cost V 2 bases and J 5 bases, with 15 bases left between them. CDR1 and CDR2 from the germline V gene are MNHEY and SMNVEV (reference sequence). This chain's CDR3 is CASSLNAGGRTEAFF. In nucleotides, the CDR3 is TGTGCCAGCAGTTTAAACGCGGGGGGACGGACTGAAGCTTTCTTT.

The chain has TRBV30 and TRBJ1-1; D not resolved. The CDR3 consists of 12 residues. Per germline, CDR1 GTSNPN and CDR2 SVGIG (reference sequence). The ends were cut back, 3 bases at V and 1 base at J, with 6 bases in the middle. CDR3 region: CAWRGRNTEAFF. As DNA, the CDR3 is TGTGCCTGGAGGGGAAGGAACACTGAAGCTTTCTTT.

A few counts support this clone. The rearrangement uses TRBV19 and TRBJ2-2, with D hard to call. The CDR3 covers 13 residues. Germline V CDR1 and CDR2: LNHDA, SQIVND (reference sequence). Trimming removed 1 base from V and 4 bases from J, with 4 bases in between. The CDR3 sequence: CASSIGTTGELFF. In DNA, the CDR3 is TGTGCCAGTAGTATAGGGACCACCGGGGAGCTGTTTTTT.

The J gene is TRBJ2-5, the V gene TRBV5-6; TRBD2 matches at 15 bases. CDR1 SGHDT and CDR2 YYEEEE come from the germline V gene. This CDR3 comprises 17 residues. V lost 4 bases and J lost 5; bases outside the gene matches: 9. CDR3 in amino acids: CASSPGTSGGQRETQYF. The CDR3 nucleotides read TGTGCCAGCAGCCCAGGGACTAGCGGGGGGCAAAGGGAGACCCAGTACTTC.

J is TRBJ1-5 and V is TRBV9, with a weak D call TRBD1 (5 bases). V lost 4 bases and J lost 3, with 14 bases in between. Germline V gene data show CDR1 as SGDLS and CDR2 as YYNGEE. CDR3 length: 15 amino acids. This CDR3 is CASSRSLQVNQPQHF. The CDR3 nucleotides read TGTGCCAGCAGCCGTAGCCTACAGGTCAATCAGCCCCAGCATTTT.

This clone was seen repeatedly, ten times or more. The rearrangement uses TRBV7-9 and TRBJ2-7; unclear D gene. From germline, CDR1 is SEHNR and CDR2 FQNEAQ (reference sequence). There are 14 residues in the CDR3. V gave up 7 bases and J gave up 2 bases, with 15 bases separating them. CDR3 amino acids: CASMPGTPAYEQYF. The CDR3 DNA sequence: TGTGCCAGCATGCCGGGTACCCCAGCCTACGAGCAGTACTTC.

V gene TRBV2 combines with J gene TRBJ1-5; weak D call: TRBD1 (6 bases). V shed 4 bases and J shed 5 bases, with 15 bases lying between them. Germline CDR1 reads SNHLY; CDR2 reads FYNNEI. The CDR3 contains 15 residues. CDR3 residues: CASSVDLSGDQPQHF. The DNA for the CDR3 is TGTGCCAGCAGTGTGGATTTGTCAGGGGATCAGCCCCAGCATTTT.

The chain uses TRBV19 and TRBJ1-5; 7 nucleotides agree with TRBD1. CDR1 is LNHDA, CDR2 SQIVND, per germline (reference sequence). J lost 4 bases, V lost 7 bases, and 7 bases had no gene match. There are 14 residues in the CDR3. CDR3 sequence (DNA): TGTGCCAGTAATGAACAGGGGAATAATCAGCCCCAGCATTTT. This gives the protein CASNEQGNNQPQHF.

The chain uses TRBV7-6 and TRBJ1-1; D might be TRBD1 (5 bases). Trimming shortened V by 2 bases and J by 4 bases, and 14 bases separated the two germline ends. Germline loops: CDR1 SGHVS, CDR2 FNYEAQ. CDR3 size: 15 residues. CDR3 bases: TGTGCCAGCAGCTTATCGGCAGGAGGGGTCACTGAAGCTTTCTTT. It is translated as CASSLSAGGVTEAFF.

This clone has only a few counts. The chain carries TRBV10-3 and TRBJ2-7, with D possibly being TRBD1 (6 bases). With 6 bases removed from V and 0 bases from J, the gap between germline ends came to 9 bases. Germline V gene sequence: CDR1 ENHRY, CDR2 SYGVKD. The CDR3 runs to 13 residues. CDR3: CAISRQDSYEQYF. The CDR3 DNA reads as TGTGCCATCAGCCGACAGGACTCCTACGAGCAGTACTTC.

In its sample, this clone was seen a few times. An end of the junction does not agree with germline; a read error may underlie this. The chain links TRBV7-7 to TRBJ1-1, with 8 bases matching TRBD1. The CDR3 is made up of 13 amino acids. Germline CDR1 reads SSHAT; CDR2 reads FNYEAQ (reference sequence). In DNA form, the CDR3 reads TGTGCTAGCAGCTACATCCGGGACAGGGAAGCTTTCTTT. This encodes CASSYIRDREAFF.

J is TRBJ1-5 and V is TRBV27; maybe TRBD1 (5 bases). The CDR3 runs 15 residues. Germline values: CDR1 MNHEY, CDR2 SMNVEV (reference sequence). The V end lost 3 bases, the J end lost 1 base, and 10 bases lay between the germline ends. CDR3 sequence reads: CASSFVGRSNQPQHF. The CDR3, as DNA: TGTGCCAGCAGTTTTGTGGGACGCAGCAATCAGCCCCAGCATTTT.

The chain is built from TRBV6-5 and TRBJ2-5, with 10 bases that match TRBD2. In germline, CDR1 is MNHEY, CDR2 SVGAGI. The CDR3 is 16 amino acids. Trimming cost V 4 bases and J 6 bases; bases outside gene matches: 11. The CDR3 DNA reads as TGTGCCAGCAGTTCCCCCAAGCGGGGGGGTGGAAAGACCCAGTACTTC. Protein product: CASSSPKRGGGKTQYF.

The table lists this clone with a count of one. The chain couples TRBV10-1 to TRBJ1-4, with no clear D. The CDR3 totals 13 residues. Germline lookup yields CDR1 WNHNN and CDR2 SYGVQD (reference sequence). The V gene lost 10 bases and the J gene lost 5 bases, with 14 bases spanning the gap. CDR3 sequence: CATQSGRNEKLFF. The CDR3 coding sequence is TGCGCCACCCAGTCCGGACGGAATGAAAAACTGTTTTTT.